This paragraph reports one TCR beta chain. The data are from a study of naive and memory T cell subsets. The beta constant-region primer was an equimolar mix of two oligonucleotides covering TRBC1 and TRBC2. The ligated cDNA underwent four PCR rounds using SP2 and nested alpha and beta constant-region primers. A 12-nucleotide UMI and the SP2 primer were added to the cDNA 3' end by oligonucleotide ligation. TCRdb fed the UMI-ligation and nested PCR reads into MiXCR, producing one record per CDR3 protein. The sample holds 95,000 to 150,000 distinct CDR3 sequences, 30% to 45% seen once. Per the germline V gene, CDR1 is SGHTA and CDR2 is FQGNSA. The V gene lost 2 bases and the J gene lost 4 bases, with 9 bases spanning the gap. The CDR3 loop spans 13 amino acids.

The chain combines TRBV7-2 with TRBJ2-7; D is uncertain. This clonotype originated in a human donor in good health. Specimen: central memory CD4+ T cells from blood. The DNA of the CDR3 is TGTGCCAGCAGCTTAATTGACGGTTACGAGCAGTACTTC. It yields the protein CASSLIDGYEQYF.